These 15 T cell receptor beta chains originate from one sample sequenced in a study of T cell responses to AZD1222 COVID-19 vaccine. This table comes from immunoSEQ multiplex PCR, and its TCRdb copy is limited to in-frame clones, with some not included. The table lists 150,000 or so clones, about 92% of them singletons. The sample here was peripheral blood, taken on day 0 of MenACWY control vaccination. Receptors were obtained from an adult in good health.

The genes are TRBV7-2 and TRBJ1-3, with D perhaps matching TRBD1 (5 bases). Between the trimmed V and J ends, which lost 6 bases and 8 bases, there was a span of 11 bases. There are 12 residues in the CDR3. Looked up from germline, CDR1 is SGHTA and CDR2 is FQGNSA. The CDR3: CASRGPRDTIYF. The CDR3 DNA sequence: TGTGCCAGCAGGGGACCTAGGGACACCATATATTTT.

V is TRBV5-1 and J is TRBJ2-3; D gene uncertain. This CDR3 is built from 15 residues. CDR1 and CDR2 from the germline V gene are SGHRS and YFSETQ. V lost 2 bases and J 0 bases, leaving 10 bases between the germline ends. The CDR3 reads CASSLNPPSTDTQYF. The CDR3 DNA sequence: TGCGCCAGCAGCTTAAACCCCCCGAGCACAGATACGCAGTATTTT. Filled out from reference TRBV5-1 and TRBJ2-3, the complete variable domain reads KAGVTQTPRYLIKTRGQQVTLSCSPISGHRSVSWYQQTPGQGLQFLFEYFSETQRNKGNFPGRFSGRQFSNSRSEMNVSTLELGDSALYLCASSLNPPSTDTQYFGPGTRLTVL.

The rearrangement joins TRBV6-5 to TRBJ2-1; 8 bases map to TRBD1. This CDR3 is built from 15 residues. Looked up from germline, CDR1 is MNHEY and CDR2 is SVGAGI. With 5 bases clipped from V and 4 bases from J, the junction kept 7 bases outside the gene matches. This chain's CDR3 is CASSRQGSGYNEQFF. CDR3 nucleotide sequence: TGTGCCAGCAGTCGACAGGGGTCAGGGTACAATGAGCAGTTCTTC.

This clone was seen just once. This chain uses TRBV20-1 with TRBJ1-2; D remains unclear. V lost 3 bases and J 1 base, leaving 18 bases between the germline ends. The germline V gene encodes CDR1 DFQATT and CDR2 SNEGSKA (reference sequence). This CDR3 has 16 residues. This chain's CDR3 is CSASAGGAVHNYGYTF. In DNA, the CDR3 is TGCAGTGCTAGTGCCGGAGGCGCTGTTCATAACTATGGCTACACCTTC.

The rearrangement joins TRBV19 to TRBJ1-5; 11 positions match TRBD1. The junction had 13 bases not matched to a gene; V was cut back by 4 bases and J by 2 bases. The CDR3 runs to 19 residues. The V gene's germline CDR1 is LNHDA and CDR2 SQIVND (reference sequence). CDR3 DNA: TGTGCCAGTAGTACTTACCGGGACAGGGGGATTAGGGGCAATCAGCCCCAGCATTTT. It is translated as CASSTYRDRGIRGNQPQHF.

This chain links TRBV11-2 with TRBJ1-5; no clear D gene. The germline V and J ends were trimmed by 4 bases and 7 bases, with 14 bases remaining between them. Germline V lookup: CDR1 SGHAT, CDR2 FQNNGV. The CDR3 extends over 14 amino acids. In DNA, the CDR3 is TGTGCCAGCAGCTCCGGTTTCAGCGGCCAGCCCCAGCATTTT. Its translation is CASSSGFSGQPQHF.

The gene calls are TRBV3-1 (or the pseudogene TRBV3-2) and TRBJ1-1, with D unclear. The germline V and J ends were trimmed by 2 bases and 5 bases, with 15 bases remaining between them. Germline V gene lookup returns CDR1 LGHDT and CDR2 YNNKEL (reference sequence). The CDR3 has 15 amino acids. DNA of the CDR3: TGTGCCAGCAGCCAACGAGAAGGGCCGGAGACTGAAGCTTTCTTT. It translates to CASSQREGPETEAFF.

The gene calls are TRBV5-6 and TRBJ1-4; 10 bases are shared with TRBD1. The CDR3 runs to 18 residues. CDR1 SGHDT and CDR2 YYEEEE come from the germline V gene. Unmatched junction bases numbered 11, after V lost 3 bases and J lost 3 bases. The CDR3 DNA follows: TGTGCCAGCAGCTGGAGGCGTCGACAGGGGGCATCTAATGAAAAACTGTTTTTT. This sequence encodes CASSWRRRQGASNEKLFF.

The chain links TRBV13 to TRBJ1-3; unclear D gene. This CDR3 region has 15 residues. Trimming left V 6 bases short and J 0 bases short, with 12 bases between. Germline loops: CDR1 PRHDT, CDR2 FYEKMQ (reference sequence). Here the CDR3 DNA reads TGTGCCAGCAGTCTAGGGTCTAGCTCTGGAAACACCATATATTTT. Translation: CASSLGSSSGNTIYF.

The chain carries TRBV18 and TRBJ1-3; no clear D gene. This CDR3 is 15 amino acids long. Germline V gene data show CDR1 as KGHSH and CDR2 as LQKENI. V dropped 6 bases and J dropped 0 bases, with 12 bases sitting between them. The CDR3 DNA reads TGTGCCAGCTCGCAACTTAGCCGCTCTGGAAACACCATATATTTT. Translated, it gives CASSQLSRSGNTIYF.

This chain connects TRBV19 to TRBJ2-1, with a weak D call TRBD2 (5 bases). V shed 10 bases and J shed 0 bases, with 7 bases lying between them. This CDR3 region has 12 residues. CDR1 is LNHDA, CDR2 SQIVND, per germline (reference sequence). Here the CDR3 reads CATEGSYNEQFF. The CDR3 coding sequence is TGTGCCACAGAGGGCTCCTACAATGAGCAGTTCTTC.

V and J are TRBV7-9 and TRBJ1-4; 7 bases agree with TRBD1. With 6 bases clipped from V and 0 bases from J, the junction kept 4 bases outside the gene matches. There are 15 residues in the CDR3. Germline V lookup: CDR1 SEHNR, CDR2 FQNEAQ (reference sequence). CDR3 residues: CASRRTGATNEKLFF. In DNA form, the CDR3 reads TGTGCCAGCAGACGTACAGGGGCAACTAATGAAAAACTGTTTTTT.

The chain carries TRBV5-4 and TRBJ1-6, with unresolved D. Germline CDR1 is SGHNT and CDR2 is YYREEE (reference sequence). The CDR3 contains 15 residues. With 2 bases removed from V and 6 bases from J, the gap between germline ends came to 12 bases. This CDR3 reads CASSFFRTVNSPLHF. In DNA form, the CDR3 reads TGTGCCAGCAGCTTTTTCCGGACGGTTAATTCACCCCTCCACTTT.

The rearrangement joins TRBV7-9 to TRBJ1-6; the match to TRBD1 covers 7 bases. In germline, CDR1 is SEHNR, CDR2 FQNEAQ (reference sequence). The CDR3 spans 18 residues. V lost 5 bases to trimming and J lost 0 bases; unmatched junction nucleotides: 10. The CDR3 here is CASSQGPGGSSYNSPLHF. CDR3 DNA sequence: TGTGCCAGCAGCCAAGGCCCAGGGGGGAGCTCCTATAATTCACCCCTCCACTTT.

V and J are TRBV25-1 and TRBJ2-3; the match to TRBD2 covers 8 bases. With 6 bases clipped from V and 3 bases from J, the junction kept 5 bases outside the gene matches. The length of the CDR3 is 14 residues. CDR1 and CDR2 from the germline V gene are MGHDK and SYGVNS. The CDR3 loop is CASRLSGTTDTQYF. Written as DNA, the CDR3 is TGTGCCAGCAGGCTTAGCGGGACTACAGATACGCAGTATTTT. The variable domain in full, with the rest retrieved from reference TRBV25-1 and TRBJ2-3, is EADIYQTPRYLVIGTGKKITLECSQTMGHDKMYWYQQDPGMELHLIHYSYGVNSTEKGDLSSESTVSRIRTEHFPLTLESARPSHTSQYLCASRLSGTTDTQYFGPGTRLTVL.